This TCR beta chain stems from a study of blood T cells in healthy people across ages. CDR3 length: 15 residues. The ends were cut back, 1 base at V and 0 bases at J, with 8 bases in the middle. CDR1 and CDR2 (germline): SEHNR, FQNEAQ (reference sequence). Sample-barcoded 5' priming and a J-beta primer mix drove a second PCR of about 6 to 12 cycles. TCRdb processed the 5' RACE reads anew with MiXCR; each CDR3 protein has one entry. This sample has hundreds of thousands of distinct CDR3 sequences; around 24% occur once, and the top ten carry 8.7%. RNA extraction gave at least 5 micrograms of total RNA per sample. These data are also associated with another study on T cells of mothers and their children. That study adds: cDNA was made from all extracted RNA, approximately 1.5 ug per 15 ul. Per mother, over 8 million TCR beta CDR3 reads were obtained; per child, around 2.8 million. The authors detected no persistent microchimeric T cell clones.

The sequence derives from a boy between 10 and 17 years old in good health. The chain combines TRBV7-9 with TRBJ2-3; weak D call: TRBD1 (5 bases). The specimen was blood. For the CDR3, the DNA is TGTGCCAGCAGCTTAGGACAGACTAGCACAGATACGCAGTATTTT. This codes for CASSLGQTSTDTQYF.